These T cell receptor beta chains were read from a single sample in a study of blood T cell repertoires in COVID-19. Produced via immunoSEQ multiplex PCR; TCRdb's table is partial and in-frame only. This sample has about 140,000 clones; around nine tenths occur once, and the top ten carry about 10%. Source material: peripheral blood. The receptors were sampled from a man aged 45-65 years with active or convalescent COVID-19. CDR3s include the opening cysteine and the closing phenylalanine or tryptophan. D genes are given only for firm matches. Part of the rows lack a size; the others show once, few, many or a class for expanded clones.

V	size	D	J	CDR3	DNA
TRBV2	NA	NA	TRBJ2-7	CASSEAISYEQYF	TGTGCCAGCAGTGAGGCCATATCCTACGAGCAGTACTTC
TRBV5-1	NA	TRBD2	TRBJ2-1	CASSWGTSGTINEQFF	TGCGCCAGCAGCTGGGGGACTAGCGGGACGATCAATGAGCAGTTCTTC
TRBV30	NA	TRBD1	TRBJ1-2	CAWSVRSPTRDRGYGYTF	TGTGCCTGGAGTGTACGGTCACCTACCCGGGACAGGGGGTATGGCTACACCTTC
TRBV9	NA	TRBD2	TRBJ2-1	CASSVRLADYNEQFF	TGTGCCAGCAGCGTACGACTAGCGGACTACAATGAGCAGTTCTTC
TRBV5-1	NA	TRBD1	TRBJ2-7	CASSQRQGIDEQYF	TGCGCCAGCTCCCAAAGACAGGGGATCGACGAGCAGTACTTC
TRBV27	once	NA	TRBJ1-5	CASSLGAKVQPQHF	TGTGCCAGCAGTTTGGGGGCGAAGGTTCAGCCCCAGCATTTT
TRBV19	NA	NA	TRBJ1-2	CASSIRGSYGYTF	TGTGCCAGTAGTATTCGGGGAAGCTATGGCTACACCTTC
TRBV5-1	NA	NA	TRBJ2-7	CASSLFAGYEQYF	TGCGCCAGCAGCTTGTTTGCGGGCTACGAGCAGTACTTC
TRBV2	few	TRBD1	TRBJ2-2	CASSADRGYTGELFF	TGTGCCAGCAGTGCTGACAGGGGGTATACCGGGGAGCTGTTTTTT
TRBV7-9	NA	NA	TRBJ2-3	CASSLSGDPDTQYF	TGTGCCAGCAGCTTAAGCGGCGACCCAGATACGCAGTATTTT
TRBV11-2	NA	NA	TRBJ1-2	CASSLGWQATNYGYTF	TGTGCCAGCAGCTTAGGTTGGCAGGCCACTAACTATGGCTACACCTTC
TRBV3-1/TRBV3-2	NA	NA	TRBJ1-1	CASSQDPRVHTEAFF	TGTGCCAGCAGCCAAGATCCCCGGGTGCACACTGAAGCTTTCTTT
TRBV5-1	NA	NA	TRBJ2-7	CASSLDWAAYEQYF	TGCGCCAGCAGCTTGGATTGGGCAGCCTACGAGCAGTACTTC
TRBV18	NA	TRBD2	TRBJ2-7	CASSQGLAYEQYF	TGTGCCAGCTCCCAAGGACTAGCCTACGAGCAGTACTTC
TRBV4-1	NA	NA	TRBJ2-1	CASSQGEGVISYNEQFF	TGCGCCAGCAGCCAAGGGGAGGGGGTAATTTCCTACAATGAGCAGTTCTTC
TRBV11-2	NA	NA	TRBJ2-1	CASSPPYNEQFF	TGTGCCAGCAGCCCCCCGTACAATGAGCAGTTCTTC
TRBV7-9	NA	TRBD1	TRBJ2-7	CASSPVPGQGIHEQYF	TGTGCCAGCAGCCCCGTTCCGGGACAGGGCATCCACGAGCAGTACTTC
TRBV6-5	NA	TRBD1	TRBJ1-1	CASSPKQGGNTEAFF	TGTGCCAGCAGCCCCAAACAGGGGGGGAACACTGAAGCTTTCTTT
TRBV18	once	NA	TRBJ2-7	CASSPPDGSEEQYF	TGTGCCAGCTCACCACCGGACGGGAGCGAAGAGCAGTACTTC
TRBV3-1/TRBV3-2	NA	TRBD2	TRBJ2-7	CASSRGTSVTYEQYF	TGTGCCAGCAGCCGCGGGACTAGCGTAACCTACGAGCAGTACTTC
TRBV2	few	NA	TRBJ1-6	CASSVLGRSDSPLHF	TGTGCCAGCAGCGTCCTCGGCAGGTCCGATTCACCCCTCCACTTT
TRBV28	NA	NA	TRBJ2-4	CASSPTGEGAKNIQYF	TGTGCCAGCAGTCCGACAGGGGAGGGGGCCAAAAACATTCAGTACTTC
TRBV5-8	NA	NA	TRBJ2-7	CASSLTYRDEQYF	TGTGCCAGCAGCTTAACATACCGGGACGAGCAGTACTTC
TRBV28	NA	NA	TRBJ2-3	CASSLTGAFGRPHTDTQYF	TGTGCCAGCAGTCTGACCGGAGCCTTCGGGAGACCGCACACAGATACGCAGTATTTT
TRBV5-5	NA	NA	TRBJ1-6	CASSLVAVRVSYNSPLHF	TGTGCCAGCAGCTTGGTTGCCGTTAGAGTCTCCTATAATTCACCCCTCCACTTT
TRBV2	NA	TRBD1	TRBJ1-5	CASTRTGNNQPQHF	TGTGCCAGCACCAGGACAGGGAACAATCAGCCCCAGCATTTT
TRBV6-4	NA	NA	TRBJ2-7	CASSDSMREDTYEQYF	TGTGCCAGCAGTGACTCGATGAGGGAGGACACTTACGAGCAGTACTTC
TRBV6-6	NA	TRBD1	TRBJ2-4	CASLRDRGRTDIQYF	TGTGCCAGCCTCCGGGACAGGGGCAGGACAGACATTCAGTACTTC
TRBV4-1	NA	TRBD1	TRBJ1-5	CASSGGWTGWKQPQHF	TGCGCCAGCAGCGGGGGGTGGACAGGGTGGAAACAGCCCCAGCATTTT
TRBV27	NA	NA	TRBJ1-2	CASSTGILSGYTF	TGTGCCAGCAGCACCGGGATTCTCAGCGGCTACACCTTC
TRBV4-1	NA	NA	TRBJ1-2	CASSQDDFTRSYGYTF	TGCGCCAGCAGCCAAGATGACTTCACAAGGAGCTATGGCTACACCTTC
TRBV6-5	NA	NA	TRBJ1-4	CASSSTGPNEKLFF	TGTGCCAGCAGCTCCACAGGGCCTAATGAAAAACTGTTTTTT
TRBV27	NA	TRBD1	TRBJ1-2	CASSPNPDREGVVGYTF	TGTGCCAGCAGTCCTAATCCGGACAGGGAGGGGGTGGTTGGCTACACCTTC
TRBV7-6	NA	TRBD2	TRBJ2-5	CASSSRTSGKETQYF	TGTGCCAGCAGCTCCCGGACTAGCGGGAAGGAGACCCAGTACTTC
TRBV6-5	NA	NA	TRBJ2-6	CASSFQESGANVLTF	TGTGCCAGCAGTTTCCAGGAATCTGGGGCCAACGTCCTGACTTTC
TRBV7-9	NA	NA	TRBJ2-3	CASSSVMFRADTQYF	TGTGCCAGCAGCTCGGTGATGTTCAGGGCAGATACGCAGTATTTT
TRBV4-3	once	NA	TRBJ1-4	CASSQGQWSEKLFF	TGCGCCAGCAGCCAAGGACAGTGGAGTGAAAAACTGTTTTTT
TRBV5-1	NA	NA	TRBJ1-1	CASSPRGEGESRKTEAFF	TGCGCCAGCAGCCCTCGAGGAGAGGGGGAATCGCGGAAAACTGAAGCTTTCTTT
TRBV11-2	NA	NA	TRBJ2-1	CASSLDRRHYNEQFF	TGTGCCAGCAGCTTAGATAGGCGACATTACAATGAGCAGTTCTTC
TRBV27	NA	NA	TRBJ2-1	CASSLRGGLALYNEQFF	TGTGCCAGCAGTTTACGAGGAGGGCTAGCGCTCTACAATGAGCAGTTCTTC
TRBV18	NA	TRBD2	TRBJ2-1	CASSPNSGLAGYNEQFF	TGTGCCAGCTCACCGAATAGCGGACTAGCGGGGTACAATGAGCAGTTCTTC
TRBV5-1	once	TRBD1	TRBJ1-2	CASSLPTGDYGYTF	TGCGCCAGCAGCTTACCGACAGGGGATTATGGCTACACCTTC
TRBV4-1	NA	NA	TRBJ1-1	CASSQAPTGPDGAFF	TGCGCCAGCAGCCAAGCCCCCACAGGGCCGGATGGGGCTTTCTTT
TRBV5-6	NA	TRBD2	TRBJ2-5	CASSLSLAGGTQYF	TGTGCCAGCAGCTTAAGTCTAGCGGGAGGGACCCAGTACTTC
TRBV24-1	NA	TRBD2	TRBJ2-2	CATSDPHGSGSTGELFF	TGTGCCACCAGTGACCCCCATGGTAGCGGGAGTACCGGGGAGCTGTTTTTT
TRBV7-9	NA	TRBD1	TRBJ1-6	CASSRTGNSPLHF	TGTGCCAGCAGCCGGACAGGGAATTCACCCCTCCACTTT
TRBV9	NA	NA	TRBJ2-1	CASSVELARVEQFF	TGTGCCAGCAGCGTAGAACTAGCACGTGTTGAGCAGTTCTTC
TRBV7-2	NA	NA	TRBJ1-1	CASSTRQVTEAFF	TGTGCCAGCAGCACCAGACAGGTCACTGAAGCTTTCTTT
TRBV27	NA	TRBD2	TRBJ2-1	CASSLMGTSANEQFF	TGTGCCAGCAGTTTAATGGGGACTAGCGCCAATGAGCAGTTCTTC